The present TCR beta chain was sequenced within a study of T cell responses to AZD1222 COVID-19 vaccine. The wider study: Investigators merged groups given second doses at roughly 4 or roughly 12 weeks. Overall study results and limits: Baseline seropositives among AZD1222 recipients totaled only 6 or 7.

Measured with immunoSEQ multiplex PCR; TCRdb has only the in-frame clones, and not every one. The sample has 95,000 to 150,000 clones; roughly 91% are singletons. With regard to this clone: The antigen is undetermined.

The CDR3 is 12 residues long. V shed 0 bases and J shed 4 bases, with 3 bases lying between them. Germline V lookup: CDR1 SGHNT, CDR2 YYREEE (reference sequence). The specimen comprised peripheral blood, sampled on day 0 of AZD1222 vaccination. This clonotype was obtained from an adult in good health. The chain joins TRBV5-4 to TRBJ2-3; D is uncertain. The chain's CDR3 is CASSLVPDTQYF. The CDR3 DNA reads as TGTGCCAGCAGCTTGGTCCCAGATACGCAGTATTTT.